This T cell receptor (beta chain) stems from a study of shared clonotypes between healthy human individuals. Replicate PCRs for sorted subsets used about 200 ng DNA; this equaled about 30,000 T cell genomes. Method: immunoSEQ multiplex PCR; TCRdb's copy keeps in-frame clones and lacks some. The table records 2 million to 3 million clones, over 85% of them present only once. Notes on the study in general: Read depth was anticipated to influence clonotype sharing among donors.

With regard to this clone: Antigen unknown.

The TCR comes from a man aged 18 to 29 in good health. The sequenced material came from naive CD4+ T cells sorted from blood. Subset described: CD45RA+ positively selected.

CDR3 sequence: CASGDRPNTGELFF. CDR3 nucleotide sequence: TGTGCCAGCGGCGACAGACCGAACACCGGGGAGCTGTTTTTT. The chain carries TRBV11-3 and TRBJ2-2, with D maybe TRBD1 (5 bases). Trimming stripped 8 bases from V and 0 bases from J, with 10 bases between. The CDR3 spans 14 residues. Germline values: CDR1 SGHNT, CDR2 YENEEA.